Here is one T cell receptor beta chain with its context. Its antigen is currently unknown. The sample is drawn from a study of vaccination and CD4 T cells after COVID-19. Cultured CD4+ T cell DNA was sequenced using the Oncomine TCR Beta short-read assay. TCRdb re-called the PCR reads with MiXCR, one entry per CDR3 protein. The sample contains under 20,000 distinct CDR3 sequences, about half of which appear only once. Indicated treatment: approximately 10-day PBMC culture with coronavirus spike peptide pools or control peptides (ViraFEST assay). The input for sequencing was CD4+ T cells from blood, cultured in vitro, taken before SARS-CoV-2 vaccination. This receptor was obtained from a human donor who had recovered from COVID-19.

CDR3 DNA sequence: TGTGCCAGCACCCCGGGACAGGCGGGCTATGGCTACACCTTC. Amino acids: CASTPGQAGYGYTF. The chain has TRBV28 and TRBJ1-2, with TRBD1 matching over 8 bases. This CDR3 is 14 amino acids long. The junction had 8 bases not matched to a gene; V was cut back by 7 bases and J by 4 bases. In germline, CDR1 is MDHEN, CDR2 SYDVKM.